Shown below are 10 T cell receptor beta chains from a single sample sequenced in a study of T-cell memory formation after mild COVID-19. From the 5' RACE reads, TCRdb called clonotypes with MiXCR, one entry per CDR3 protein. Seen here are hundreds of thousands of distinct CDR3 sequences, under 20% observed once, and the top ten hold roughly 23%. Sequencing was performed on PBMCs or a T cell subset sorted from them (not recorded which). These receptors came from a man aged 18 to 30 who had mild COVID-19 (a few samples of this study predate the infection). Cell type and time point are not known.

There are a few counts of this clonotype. This chain's CDR3 is CASSPAQGLGAFF. The CDR3 DNA reads as TGCGCCAGCAGCCCGGCACAGGGGTTAGGAGCTTTCTTT. The rearrangement joins TRBV5-1 to TRBJ1-1, with 7 bases matching TRBD1. The CDR3 is 13 amino acids. CDR1 is SGHRS and CDR2 is YFSETQ in the germline V gene. The ends lost 4 bases at V and 10 bases at J; junction bases unmatched: 10.

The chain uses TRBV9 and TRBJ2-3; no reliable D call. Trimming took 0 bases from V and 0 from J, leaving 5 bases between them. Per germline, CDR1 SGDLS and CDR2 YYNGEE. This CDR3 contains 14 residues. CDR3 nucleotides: TGTGCCAGCAGCGTAGGGTATAGCACAGATACGCAGTATTTT. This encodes CASSVGYSTDTQYF.

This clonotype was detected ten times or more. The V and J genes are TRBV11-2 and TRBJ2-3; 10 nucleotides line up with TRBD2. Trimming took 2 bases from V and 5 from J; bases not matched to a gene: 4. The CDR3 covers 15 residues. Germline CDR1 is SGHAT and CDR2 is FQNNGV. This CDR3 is CASSLQRGGKDTQYF. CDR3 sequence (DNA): TGTGCCAGCAGCTTACAGCGGGGGGGCAAAGATACGCAGTATTTT.

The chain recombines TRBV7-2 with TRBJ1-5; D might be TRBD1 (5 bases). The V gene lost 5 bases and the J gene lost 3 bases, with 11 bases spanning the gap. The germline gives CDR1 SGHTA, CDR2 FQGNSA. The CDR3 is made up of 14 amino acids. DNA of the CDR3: TGTGCCAGCAGCCATGGGGGGAACAATCAGCCCCAGCATTTT. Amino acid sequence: CASSHGGNNQPQHF. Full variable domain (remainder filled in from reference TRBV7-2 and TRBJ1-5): GAGVSQSPSNKVTEKGKDVELRCDPISGHTALYWYRQSLGQGLEFLIYFQGNSAPDKSGLPSDRFSAERTGGSVSTLTIQRTQQEDSAVYLCASSHGGNNQPQHFGDGTRLSIL.

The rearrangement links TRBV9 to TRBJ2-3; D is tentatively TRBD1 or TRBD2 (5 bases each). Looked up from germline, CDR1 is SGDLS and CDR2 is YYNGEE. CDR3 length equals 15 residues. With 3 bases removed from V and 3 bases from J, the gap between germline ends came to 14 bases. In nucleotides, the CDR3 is TGTGCCAGCAGCGCCCGATGGGACGTTACAGATACGCAGTATTTT. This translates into CASSARWDVTDTQYF.

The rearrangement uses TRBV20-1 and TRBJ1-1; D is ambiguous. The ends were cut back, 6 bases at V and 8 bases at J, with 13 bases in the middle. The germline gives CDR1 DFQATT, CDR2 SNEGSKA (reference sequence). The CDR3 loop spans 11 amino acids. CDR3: CSAPGSSEAFF. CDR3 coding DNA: TGCAGTGCACCCGGGAGCTCGGAAGCTTTCTTT.

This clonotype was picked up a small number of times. The CDR3 reads CASSFVGRNSPLHF. The DNA of the CDR3 is TGCGCCAGCAGCTTTGTGGGCCGGAATTCACCCCTCCACTTT. The genes are TRBV5-1 and TRBJ1-6, with D hard to call. This CDR3 spans 14 amino acids. V was pared by 2 bases and J by 7 bases, with 10 bases between. Germline V gene sequence: CDR1 SGHRS, CDR2 YFSETQ.

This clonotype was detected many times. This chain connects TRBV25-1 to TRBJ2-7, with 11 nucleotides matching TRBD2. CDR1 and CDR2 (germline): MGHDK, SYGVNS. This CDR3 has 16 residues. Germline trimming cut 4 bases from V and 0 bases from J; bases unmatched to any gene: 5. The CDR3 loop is CASSVSGGDYSYEQYF. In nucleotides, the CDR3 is TGTGCCAGCAGTGTTAGCGGGGGGGATTACTCCTACGAGCAGTACTTC.

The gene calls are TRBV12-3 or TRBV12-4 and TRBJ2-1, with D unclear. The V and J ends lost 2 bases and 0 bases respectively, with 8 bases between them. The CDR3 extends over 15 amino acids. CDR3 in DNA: TGTGCCAGCAGTTTATCTAAGAGCTCCTACAATGAGCAGTTCTTC. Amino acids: CASSLSKSSYNEQFF.

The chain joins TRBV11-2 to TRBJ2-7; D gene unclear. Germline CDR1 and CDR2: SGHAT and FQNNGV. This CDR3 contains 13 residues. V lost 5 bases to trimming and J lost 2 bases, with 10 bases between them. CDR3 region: CASSQNWAYEQYF. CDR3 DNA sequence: TGTGCCAGCAGCCAGAACTGGGCCTACGAGCAGTACTTC. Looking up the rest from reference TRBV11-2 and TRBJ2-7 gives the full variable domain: EAGVAQSPRYKIIEKRQSVAFWCNPISGHATLYWYQQILGQGPKLLIQFQNNGVVDDSQLPKDRFSAERLKGVDSTLKIQPAKLEDSAVYLCASSQNWAYEQYFGPGTRLTVT.